Reported below is one T cell receptor (beta chain). The antigen is undetermined. The CDR3 sequence is 14 residues long. Losses at the gene ends were 5 bases for V and 7 bases for J; bases not matched to a gene: 11. Germline lookup yields CDR1 MNHEY and CDR2 SVGAGI. Treatment noted: oral pan-JAK inhibitor, 5-10 mg twice daily. The data were taken from a study of CD8+ T cells in alopecia areata. Findings of the study overall: More clonal than normal scalp was lesional scalp, particularly alopecia totalis/universalis.

Extracted RNA was reverse transcribed, and the resulting cDNA served as sequencing template. Clones were read by immunoSEQ multiplex PCR, and TCRdb kept only the in-frame ones, dropping some. The sample yields some 80,000 clones, around 67% seen once. The TCR comes from a human donor with alopecia areata. This specimen was CD8+ T cells sorted from blood, taken at week 24, from a patient treated with tofacitinib. The J gene is TRBJ2-7, the V gene TRBV6-5; TRBD1 agrees at 7 bases. The CDR3 loop is CASSTDRVPREQYF. CDR3 bases: TGTGCCAGCAGTACAGACAGGGTACCGCGGGAGCAGTACTTC.